Shown below are 25 T cell receptor beta chains from a single sample sequenced in a study of T cell responses to AZD1222 COVID-19 vaccine. Assay used: immunoSEQ multiplex PCR; TCRdb lists only in-frame clones, some missing. The sample consists of 120,000 to 150,000 clones, more than 85% of them appearing once. The sequenced sample was peripheral blood, obtained on day 0 of AZD1222 vaccination. These TCRs come from an adult in good health.

About this clone itself: At one of its ends the junction is not consistent with the germline gene, which may arise from a read error. This chain connects TRBV9 to TRBJ1-1; D possibly corresponds to TRBD1 (5 bases). There are 13 residues in the CDR3. Germline CDR1 reads SGDLS; CDR2 reads YYNGEE. In DNA form, the CDR3 reads TGTGCCAGCAGTACCGGGACGTACACCGAAGCTTTCTTT. Its protein product is CASSTGTYTEAFF.

The chain combines TRBV29-1 with TRBJ1-1, with D possibly being TRBD1 (6 bases). This CDR3 spans 14 amino acids. CDR1 and CDR2 (germline): SQVTM, ANQGSEA. Trimming took off 4 bases at V and 1 base at J, with 13 bases between the two ends. The CDR3 spells CSVAPGRGNTEAFF. The CDR3 nucleotides are TGCAGCGTTGCCCCGGGCAGGGGGAACACTGAAGCTTTCTTT.

The J gene is TRBJ1-5, the V gene TRBV7-2; D is unclear. This CDR3 has 17 residues. V lost 1 base, J lost 0 bases, and 13 bases lay in between. The germline V gene encodes CDR1 SGHTA and CDR2 FQGNSA. CDR3: CASSLVGGRFSNQPQHF. For the CDR3, the DNA is TGTGCCAGCAGCTTAGTTGGTGGGCGGTTTAGCAATCAGCCCCAGCATTTT.

The chain combines TRBV27 with TRBJ2-5, with 11 nucleotides matching TRBD2. The V segment lost 4 bases and the J segment 5 bases; nucleotides outside the gene matches: 9. The germline gives CDR1 MNHEY, CDR2 SMNVEV (reference sequence). The CDR3 length is 16 residues. CDR3 region: CASSSGLAEGLETQYF. The CDR3 DNA is TGTGCCAGCAGTTCGGGACTAGCGGAAGGATTGGAGACCCAGTACTTC.

This clone was counted a single time. The V gene is TRBV19, the J gene TRBJ2-2, with TRBD2 identical over 7 bases. The CDR3 is 14 amino acids. From germline, CDR1 is LNHDA and CDR2 SQIVND (reference sequence). J was trimmed by 6 bases and V by 8 bases; bases with no gene match: 9. CDR3 loop: CASGPMGGSGELFF. CDR3 bases: TGTGCCAGTGGCCCCATGGGAGGGTCCGGGGAGCTGTTTTTT.

The chain combines TRBV5-1 with TRBJ2-2; no clear D. CDR3 length: 14 residues. The V end was cut by 2 bases, the J end by 7 bases, with 12 bases between. Germline CDR1 reads SGHRS; CDR2 reads YFSETQ. CDR3 protein: CASSFEPEIGELFF. CDR3 nucleotide sequence: TGCGCCAGCAGCTTCGAGCCCGAGATCGGGGAGCTGTTTTTT.

The chain is built from TRBV6-2 or TRBV6-3 and TRBJ1-1; tentatively, D is TRBD1 (6 bases). The CDR3 covers 15 residues. V was clipped by 2 bases and J by 5 bases, with 15 bases between them. CDR1 and CDR2 from the germline V gene are MNHEY and SVGEGT. CDR3 protein: CASSYLGGQQTEAFF. The DNA for the CDR3 is TGTGCCAGCAGTTACCTCGGGGGCCAACAAACTGAAGCTTTCTTT.

This clone occurred once. V gene TRBV7-2 combines with J gene TRBJ2-1; D might be TRBD2 (6 bases). Looked up from germline, CDR1 is SGHTA and CDR2 is FQGNSA. V shed 6 bases and J shed 2 bases, with 11 bases lying between them. This CDR3 contains 14 residues. Here the CDR3 reads CASRGRLTYNEQFF. The CDR3 coding sequence is TGTGCCAGCAGGGGGAGGCTAACCTACAATGAGCAGTTCTTC.

This chain connects TRBV4-3 to TRBJ2-7; 11 positions agree with TRBD2. V lost 3 bases to trimming and J lost 3 bases; unmatched junction nucleotides: 4. CDR1 is LGHNA and CDR2 is YSLEER in the germline V gene. CDR3 length: 15 amino acids. The CDR3 region has the DNA TGCGCCAGCAGCCATACCGGGACTAGCGGCTACGAGCAGTACTTC. This gives the protein CASSHTGTSGYEQYF.

The chain is built from TRBV14 and TRBJ2-3, with 7 nucleotides matching TRBD2. The germline V gene encodes CDR1 SGHDN and CDR2 FVKESK. The CDR3 extends over 17 amino acids. Trimming cost V 0 bases and J 5 bases; bases outside gene matches: 11. The CDR3: CASSQDEREGRGDTQYF. The CDR3 DNA is TGTGCCAGCAGCCAAGACGAGAGGGAGGGCCGGGGAGATACGCAGTATTTT.

The V call is TRBV5-1, the J call TRBJ2-7; TRBD1 is a possible D gene (5 bases). From germline, CDR1 is SGHRS and CDR2 YFSETQ. This CDR3 is 13 amino acids long. The V end lost 0 bases, the J end lost 12 bases, and 16 bases lay between the germline ends. CDR3 region: CASSLEFRVAVYF. The CDR3 DNA is TGCGCCAGCAGCTTGGAGTTCAGGGTCGCAGTGTACTTC.

The genes are TRBV7-9 and TRBJ1-6; TRBD1 is a possible D gene (5 bases). V gave up 2 bases and J gave up 0 bases, with 14 bases separating them. This CDR3 is 18 amino acids long. Germline V CDR1 and CDR2: SEHNR, FQNEAQ (reference sequence). CDR3 coding DNA: TGTGCCAGCAGCTTATTCGGGGCCAGAAGCTCCTATAATTCACCCCTCCACTTT. This encodes CASSLFGARSSYNSPLHF.

This clone was observed once. The chain combines TRBV11-3 with TRBJ1-1; 7 positions agree with TRBD1. V lost 5 bases to trimming and J lost 1 base; unmatched junction nucleotides: 7. The CDR3 is 15 amino acids. The germline V gene has CDR1 SGHNT and CDR2 YENEEA. The CDR3 bases are TGTGCCAGCAGCCCGCACAGGGGCCCGAACACTGAAGCTTTCTTT. Its translation is CASSPHRGPNTEAFF.

The chain has TRBV3-1 (or the pseudogene TRBV3-2) and TRBJ2-2, with D hard to call. This CDR3 contains 15 residues. Trimming shortened V by 0 bases and J by 7 bases, and 12 bases separated the two germline ends. Germline V gives CDR1 LGHDT, CDR2 YNNKEL (reference sequence). The CDR3 region has the DNA TGTGCCAGCAGCCAAGATCGACGAAGGGACGGGGAGCTGTTTTTT. This codes for CASSQDRRRDGELFF.

The chain couples TRBV11-3 to TRBJ2-1; D assignment may be TRBD1 or TRBD2 (5 bases each). This CDR3 has 15 residues. V was trimmed by 5 bases and J by 9 bases, leaving 20 bases between them. The germline V gene encodes CDR1 SGHNT and CDR2 YENEEA. CDR3 loop: CASSPRGQGNIEQFF. The CDR3 bases are TGTGCCAGCAGCCCGCGAGGGCAGGGAAACATTGAGCAGTTCTTC. Combining the CDR3 with reference TRBV11-3 and TRBJ2-1 gives the whole variable domain EAGVVQSPRYKIIEKKQPVAFWCNPISGHNTLYWYLQNLGQGPELLIRYENEEAVDDSQLPKDRFSAERLKGVDSTLKIQPAELGDSAVYLCASSPRGQGNIEQFFGPGTRLTVL.

The chain is built from TRBV2 and TRBJ2-7; no firm D call. This CDR3 comprises 15 residues. The germline V gene has CDR1 SNHLY and CDR2 FYNNEI. The V and J ends lost 0 bases and 4 bases respectively, with 13 bases between them. This chain's CDR3 is CASSEALGLRYEQYF. The CDR3 DNA sequence: TGTGCCAGCAGTGAAGCGCTGGGGTTAAGGTACGAGCAGTACTTC.

This sequence joins TRBV27 and TRBJ2-3; D tentatively reads TRBD1 or TRBD2 (6 bases each). Trimming left V 5 bases short and J 1 base short, with 19 bases between. Germline V gene sequence: CDR1 MNHEY, CDR2 SMNVEV (reference sequence). This CDR3 is 17 amino acids long. Written as DNA, the CDR3 is TGTGCCAGCAGTCCATCCGTTCGGGGGCGAGGCACAGATACGCAGTATTTT. This sequence encodes CASSPSVRGRGTDTQYF.

The genes are TRBV6-4 and TRBJ2-7; TRBD2 matches 10 bases. Germline loops: CDR1 MRHNA, CDR2 SNTAGT. The CDR3 covers 14 residues. The V gene end was trimmed by 7 bases and the J gene end by 5 bases; junction bases not matched to a gene: 8. The CDR3 DNA follows: TGTGCCAGCAAACCTAGCGGGAGTCTCCACGAGCAGTACTTC. Protein product: CASKPSGSLHEQYF.

The rearrangement uses TRBV5-1 and TRBJ2-1; 8 bases are a match to TRBD2. CDR3 size: 13 residues. Germline lookup yields CDR1 SGHRS and CDR2 YFSETQ. The V segment lost 4 bases and the J segment 10 bases; nucleotides outside the gene matches: 7. The CDR3 loop is CASSTELADEQFF. CDR3 in DNA: TGCGCCAGCAGCACTGAACTAGCGGACGAGCAGTTCTTC.

The chain has TRBV7-2 and TRBJ2-5; D uncertain. Germline V gene data show CDR1 as SGHTA and CDR2 as FQGNSA. Trimming removed 2 bases at V and 3 bases at J, with 1 base between. The CDR3 is 11 amino acids. DNA of the CDR3: TGTGCCAGCAGCTTAAAAGAGACCCAGTACTTC. Amino acid sequence: CASSLKETQYF.

The chain employs TRBV14 and TRBJ2-1, with 7 bases lining up with TRBD2. Germline lookup yields CDR1 SGHDN and CDR2 FVKESK. This CDR3 contains 18 residues. The trim removed 4 bases at V and 1 base at J, leaving 13 bases unmatched. This CDR3 is CASSRPLGGRSSYNEQFF. The CDR3 coding sequence is TGTGCCAGCAGCCGCCCGCTGGGCGGGAGATCTTCCTACAATGAGCAGTTCTTC.

This sequence joins TRBV5-1 and TRBJ2-7; TRBD2 is a possible D gene (6 bases). V lost 1 base and J 3 bases, leaving 8 bases between the germline ends. Per the germline V gene, CDR1 is SGHRS and CDR2 is YFSETQ. The CDR3 runs to 13 residues. CDR3 coding DNA: TGCGCCAGCAGCTTGAGGCGGGACTACGAGCAGTACTTC. Amino acid sequence: CASSLRRDYEQYF.

J is TRBJ2-7 and V is TRBV3-1 (or the pseudogene TRBV3-2), with D hard to call. Germline V CDR1 and CDR2: LGHDT, YNNKEL (reference sequence). The CDR3 runs 12 residues. V lost 4 bases to trimming and J lost 3 bases, with 7 bases between them. This CDR3 reads CASSPNYYEQYF. The CDR3 DNA follows: TGTGCCAGCAGCCCTAACTACTACGAGCAGTACTTC.

V is TRBV24-1 and J is TRBJ1-1, with D unclear. V was trimmed by 0 bases and J by 3 bases, leaving 10 bases between them. This CDR3 has 15 amino acids. CDR1 is KGHDR, CDR2 SFDVKD, per germline. The CDR3 loop reads CATSDLESGHTEAFF. CDR3 DNA: TGTGCCACCAGTGATTTGGAAAGCGGGCACACTGAAGCTTTCTTT.

The chain is built from TRBV7-9 and TRBJ2-1, with 9 bases identical to TRBD2. Germline CDR1 SEHNR, CDR2 FQNEAQ (reference sequence). This CDR3 has 16 residues. V lost 4 bases to trimming and J lost 5 bases; unmatched junction nucleotides: 9. For the CDR3, the DNA is TGTGCCAGCAGCTCCCTGGCGGGAGGGCCTAACAATGAGCAGTTCTTC. Translation gives CASSSLAGGPNNEQFF. Variable domain in full (rest from reference TRBV7-9 and TRBJ2-1): DTGVSQNPRHKITKRGQNVTFRCDPISEHNRLYWYRQTLGQGPEFLTYFQNEAQLEKSRLLSDRFSAERPKGSFSTLEIQRTEQGDSAMYLCASSSLAGGPNNEQFFGPGTRLTVL.